This T cell receptor beta chain was captured in a study of T cells after yellow fever vaccination. Study summary: When fractions had low cell numbers, they were prepared with SMART-Seq v4 Ultra Low Input.

TCRdb itself ran the 5' RACE reads through MiXCR, one entry per CDR3 protein. The table has about 260,000 distinct CDR3 sequences, over 10% seen once. This CDR3 has 13 residues. V was trimmed by 2 bases and J by 9 bases, leaving 12 bases between them. The germline V gene has CDR1 SGHRS and CDR2 YFSETQ. This clonotype was observed a few times. Its antigen remains unknown. Study-wide points: A limited proportion of clonotypes was detected within both the CD4 and CD8 compartments. Post-booster reappearance was seen for most primary-vaccination clones (around 96% CD4, 88% CD8).

The sequence was obtained from a man aged 30 to 39 who received the YFV17D yellow fever vaccine. The starting material was CD4+ T cells sorted from PBMCs, obtained 45 days after the yellow fever booster vaccination. The V and J genes are TRBV5-1 and TRBJ2-1; D is possibly TRBD2 (5 bases). CDR3 coding DNA: TGCGCCAGCAGCTTACCGCTCGCGGGTGAGCAGTTCTTC. This codes for CASSLPLAGEQFF. The variable domain in full, completed from reference TRBV5-1 and TRBJ2-1, reads KAGVTQTPRYLIKTRGQQVTLSCSPISGHRSVSWYQQTPGQGLQFLFEYFSETQRNKGNFPGRFSGRQFSNSRSEMNVSTLELGDSALYLCASSLPLAGEQFFGPGTRLTVL.